This T cell receptor (beta chain) stems from a study of identical twins. This clonotype was counted once. A universal primer binding site was introduced by template switching. The final cDNA contained unique molecular identifiers. TCRdb recomputed calls from the 5' RACE reads with MiXCR, one row per CDR3 protein. This sample carries just under 550,000 distinct CDR3 sequences, around 15% of them seen once, and the ten largest clones take around 0.4%. Every sampled donor was Caucasian and healthy. The same specimen was also included in a second study, on yellow fever vaccine responses in identical twins.

Material for sequencing was CD4+ T cells sorted from blood. This sequence originates from a woman between 18 and 29 years old in good health.

The DNA of the CDR3 is TGTGCTAGTGGCAAACTAGCGTACAATGAGCAGTTCTTC. This encodes CASGKLAYNEQFF. The V gene is TRBV12-5, the J gene TRBJ2-1, with TRBD2 identical over 7 bases. CDR1 is LGHNT and CDR2 is FRNRAP in the germline V gene. The CDR3 is made up of 13 amino acids. Unmatched junction bases numbered 3, after V lost 6 bases and J lost 4 bases. Together with reference TRBV12-5 and TRBJ2-1, the CDR3 gives the full variable domain: DARVTQTPRHKVTEMGQEVTMRCQPILGHNTVFWYRQTMMQGLELLAYFRNRAPLDDSGMPKDRFSAEMPDATLATLKIQPSEPRDSAVYFCASGKLAYNEQFFGPGTRLTVL.